One T cell receptor (beta chain) is described in this entry. Researchers sorted participants into cohorts using their self-reported clinical history. The ends were cut back, 4 bases at V and 4 bases at J, with 11 bases in the middle. The germline gives CDR1 LGHDT, CDR2 YNNKEL (reference sequence). The CDR3 loop spans 14 amino acids. In the study's own analysis: Nucleated cell number was recorded as an estimate derived from reference gene primer amplification. Sequenced by immunoSEQ multiplex PCR; TCRdb stores in-frame clones only, minus some. Clone size and the V and J calls come from that table; the DNA yielded D and trimming. This sample has approximately 310,000 clones, with approximately 91% found just once. These data originate in a study of blood T cell repertoires in COVID-19.

The receptor's source is a man aged 60 to 69 who had recovered from COVID-19. The sequenced material came from PBMCs or T cells enriched from blood (not recorded which). V and J are TRBV3-1 (or the pseudogene TRBV3-2) and TRBJ1-5, with D possibly TRBD1 on 5 matching bases. DNA of the CDR3: TGTGCCAGCAGCCCTGACAGCAATAATCAGCCCCAGCATTTT. Amino acid sequence: CASSPDSNNQPQHF.